Presented here are 23 T cell receptor beta chains from one specimen sequenced in a study of blood T cell repertoires in COVID-19. Sequencing was performed with immunoSEQ multiplex PCR; in TCRdb, only in-frame clones are kept and a portion is missing. In the table there are around 270,000 clones, about 90% of which are singletons. Sequencing was done on a sample of peripheral blood. These receptors all stem from a woman between 50 and 59 years old with acute or convalescent COVID-19.

The chain couples TRBV6-2 or TRBV6-3 to TRBJ2-1; unclear D gene. The CDR3 runs 13 residues. The germline V and J ends were trimmed by 4 bases and 10 bases, with 14 bases remaining between them. CDR1 and CDR2 (germline): MNHEY, SVGEGT. This CDR3 reads CASSFRVPDEQFF. The CDR3 DNA reads TGTGCCAGCAGTTTCCGGGTGCCCGACGAGCAGTTCTTC.

This chain joins TRBV5-3 and TRBJ1-2; 8 nucleotides align to TRBD1. TRBV5-3 belongs to the ORF category, with a function that is uncertain. This CDR3 region has 16 residues. Trimming at V came to 4 bases and at J to 3 bases, leaving 11 bases not matched to a gene. The CDR3 DNA sequence: TGTGCCAGAAGCGGGAGCCGGGACAGGCCCCACTATGGCTACACCTTC. It is translated as CARSGSRDRPHYGYTF.

The chain is built from TRBV6-2 or TRBV6-3 and TRBJ2-2; 7 nucleotides line up with TRBD2. From germline, CDR1 is MNHEY and CDR2 SVGEGT. V shed 6 bases, J shed 8 bases, and the junction held 15 bases outside the gene matches. The CDR3 covers 16 residues. Written as DNA, the CDR3 is TGTGCCAGCAGCAGAGCCCGGACTAGGTCGGGTGGGGAGCTGTTTTTT. Its translation is CASSRARTRSGGELFF.

The V and J genes are TRBV4-2 and TRBJ2-6, with TRBD1 identical over 9 bases. The junction had 2 bases not matched to a gene; V was cut back by 0 bases and J by 2 bases. Germline values: CDR1 LGHNA, CDR2 YNFKEQ. The CDR3 has 17 amino acids. Here the CDR3 reads CASSQDRQGAGANVLTF. DNA of the CDR3: TGTGCCAGCAGCCAAGACAGACAGGGGGCTGGGGCCAACGTCCTGACTTTC.

The rearrangement uses TRBV10-3 and TRBJ1-1; tentatively, D is TRBD1 (5 bases). Germline CDR1 reads ENHRY; CDR2 reads SYGVKD. This CDR3 is 13 amino acids long. The V end lost 0 bases, the J end lost 5 bases, and 7 bases lay between the germline ends. CDR3 in amino acids: CAISESRGTEAFF. The CDR3 region has the DNA TGTGCCATCAGTGAGTCACGGGGGACTGAAGCTTTCTTT.

The chain combines TRBV6-4 with TRBJ2-3, with D possibly TRBD2 on 6 matching bases. Looked up from germline, CDR1 is MRHNA and CDR2 is SNTAGT. The ends were cut back, 7 bases at V and 1 base at J, with 15 bases in the middle. CDR3 length equals 15 residues. The DNA of the CDR3 is TGTGCCAGCATCGAAGGAGGGGAAGGCACAGATACGCAGTATTTT. Translation: CASIEGGEGTDTQYF.

This chain uses TRBV9 with TRBJ1-1; D is possibly TRBD1 (5 bases). Deletions cut 0 bases from V and 1 base from J, with 25 bases between. The CDR3 extends over 20 amino acids. CDR1 is SGDLS, CDR2 YYNGEE, per germline. Written as DNA, the CDR3 is TGTGCCAGCAGCGTAGATGGAGGGGAGACCCTGAGGTTTGGGAACACTGAAGCTTTCTTT. It codes for CASSVDGGETLRFGNTEAFF.

The V and J genes are TRBV27 and TRBJ1-1, with D perhaps matching TRBD1 (5 bases). The CDR3 has 12 amino acids. Germline V gene sequence: CDR1 MNHEY, CDR2 SMNVEV (reference sequence). The V end was cut by 4 bases, the J end by 5 bases, with 8 bases between. In nucleotides, the CDR3 is TGTGCCAGCAGTTCGGGGGGAACTGAAGCTTTCTTT. Translated: CASSSGGTEAFF.

The chain combines TRBV28 with TRBJ1-1; D might be TRBD1 (6 bases). Trimming removed 4 bases at V and 0 bases at J, with 12 bases between. Germline assignment: CDR1 MDHEN and CDR2 SYDVKM. This CDR3 has 15 amino acids. CDR3 coding DNA: TGTGCCAGCAGTTCGGGGGGGCTGGTGAACACTGAAGCTTTCTTT. Its protein is CASSSGGLVNTEAFF.

The chain joins TRBV4-2 to TRBJ1-2, with 7 bases fitting TRBD1. V lost 0 bases and J lost 6; bases outside the gene matches: 1. The CDR3 has 13 residues. The V gene's germline CDR1 is LGHNA and CDR2 YNFKEQ. As DNA, the CDR3 is TGTGCCAGCAGCCAAGACGGGACAGATGGCTACACCTTC. Translating gives CASSQDGTDGYTF.

This clone was seen a single time. In the same sample, other DNA sequences code for this CDR3. J is TRBJ2-1 and V is TRBV27, with 11 bases matching TRBD2. Germline CDR1 and CDR2: MNHEY and SMNVEV (reference sequence). The V segment lost 4 bases and the J segment 6 bases; nucleotides outside the gene matches: 5. The CDR3 covers 15 residues. The CDR3 DNA sequence: TGTGCCAGCAGTTCCTTAGCGGGAGGGCCCAATGAGCAGTTCTTC. This gives the protein CASSSLAGGPNEQFF.

This clone occurred a few times. In DNA form, the CDR3 reads TGTGCCAGCAAAGAAACAGGGGGCTATGGCTACACCTTC. Translated: CASKETGGYGYTF. V usage is TRBV6-4 and J usage is TRBJ1-2; TRBD1 matches 8 bases. J gave up 4 bases and V 7 bases, and 5 bases lay outside the gene matches. There are 13 residues in the CDR3. Germline CDR1 and CDR2: MRHNA and SNTAGT.

The chain uses TRBV7-2 and TRBJ2-2; 7 bases fit TRBD1. V lost 3 bases to trimming and J lost 7 bases; unmatched junction nucleotides: 8. The CDR3 sequence is 15 residues long. Germline CDR1 is SGHTA and CDR2 is FQGNSA. The CDR3 region is CASSFRGGVSGELFF. CDR3 sequence (DNA): TGTGCCAGCAGCTTCCGAGGGGGCGTAAGCGGGGAGCTGTTTTTT.

This sequence joins TRBV19 and TRBJ2-1; 12 nucleotides align to TRBD2. V trimming: 2 bases; J trimming: 4 bases; junction bases outside the gene matches: 6. The V gene's germline CDR1 is LNHDA and CDR2 SQIVND (reference sequence). This CDR3 spans 17 amino acids. The CDR3 coding sequence is TGTGCCAGTAGTATACTAGCGGGAGGGCCCGGGTACAATGAGCAGTTCTTC. Translation: CASSILAGGPGYNEQFF.

The chain couples TRBV28 to TRBJ2-1, with TRBD1 identical over 7 bases. Looked up from germline, CDR1 is MDHEN and CDR2 is SYDVKM. This CDR3 is built from 16 residues. The V segment lost 7 bases and the J segment 1 base; nucleotides outside the gene matches: 10. CDR3 sequence: CASNPYRGGSYNEQFF. The CDR3 DNA sequence: TGTGCCAGCAATCCTTACAGGGGTGGTTCCTACAATGAGCAGTTCTTC.

This chain links TRBV5-1 with TRBJ1-4, with 7 bases fitting TRBD1. The germline CDR1 and CDR2 sequences are SGHRS and YFSETQ. V lost 2 bases to trimming and J lost 4 bases; unmatched junction nucleotides: 2. This CDR3 is built from 14 residues. CDR3 sequence reads: CASSFTGDNEKLFF. CDR3 nucleotides: TGCGCCAGCAGCTTCACAGGGGATAATGAAAAACTGTTTTTT.

The DNA of the CDR3 is TGTGCCTGGAGTGTATATAGTATCAGGGACACCGGGGAGCTGTTTTTT. This sequence encodes CAWSVYSIRDTGELFF. The rearrangement joins TRBV30 to TRBJ2-2; possibly TRBD1 for D (5 bases). V lost 0 bases and J 3 bases, leaving 14 bases between the germline ends. The germline gives CDR1 GTSNPN, CDR2 SVGIG (reference sequence). The CDR3 covers 16 residues.

The V gene is TRBV2, the J gene TRBJ1-5; 9 nucleotides align to TRBD1. Trimming took 7 bases from V and 4 from J; bases not matched to a gene: 5. CDR3 size: 14 residues. Germline V CDR1 and CDR2: SNHLY, FYNNEI. The CDR3 region has the DNA TGTGCCAGCAAGGACAGGGGACAAAATCAGCCCCAGCATTTT. Its protein is CASKDRGQNQPQHF.

The chain employs TRBV28 and TRBJ1-4; no firm D call. CDR3 length equals 16 residues. Germline CDR1 and CDR2: MDHEN and SYDVKM. Between the trimmed V and J ends, which lost 3 bases and 8 bases, there was a span of 19 bases. CDR3 loop: CASSFVPGLRNEKLFF. The CDR3 DNA is TGTGCCAGCAGTTTCGTTCCTGGGCTTCGGAACGAAAAACTGTTTTTT.

The chain has TRBV9 and TRBJ1-2; no reliable D call. Germline V CDR1 and CDR2: SGDLS, YYNGEE. There are 11 residues in the CDR3. With 4 bases removed from V and 2 bases from J, the gap between germline ends came to 3 bases. This CDR3 reads CASSLNYGYTF. CDR3 bases: TGTGCCAGCAGCCTGAACTATGGCTACACCTTC.

In the case of this clone: The germline gene is not matched at one end of the junction; a read error may be the cause. The chain employs TRBV7-2 and TRBJ2-7, with 7 bases identical to TRBD1. This CDR3 has 15 amino acids. Germline V gene lookup returns CDR1 SGHTA and CDR2 FQGNSA. CDR3 sequence: CASTLSTGSPDEQYF. The CDR3, as DNA: TGTGCCAGCACCTTATCGACAGGGAGTCCTGACGAGCAGTACTTC.

The chain carries TRBV14 and TRBJ1-4, with a weak D call TRBD1 (5 bases). Germline-derived CDR1 and CDR2 are SGHDN and FVKESK. V lost 4 bases and J 5 bases, leaving 14 bases between the germline ends. The CDR3 has 15 residues. The CDR3 sequence: CASSRRPGQNEKLFF. CDR3 sequence (DNA): TGTGCCAGCAGCCGAAGGCCAGGGCAGAATGAAAAACTGTTTTTT. Drawing the rest from reference TRBV14 and TRBJ1-4, the complete variable domain is EAGVTQFPSHSVIEKGQTVTLRCDPISGHDNLYWYRRVMGKEIKFLLHFVKESKQDESGMPNNRFLAERTGGTYSTLKVQPAELEDSGVYFCASSRRPGQNEKLFFGSGTQLSVL.

The rearrangement links TRBV11-2 to TRBJ2-1; a weak D match, TRBD2 (6 bases). There are 15 residues in the CDR3. Germline values: CDR1 SGHAT, CDR2 FQNNGV. V shed 7 bases and J shed 2 bases, with 15 bases lying between them. The CDR3 DNA reads as TGTGCCAGCAAAGGACTGGCGGGGCCCTACAATGAGCAGTTCTTC. Encoded protein: CASKGLAGPYNEQFF.